The entry below gives a single TCR beta chain sequence along with its context. This specimen comes from a study of blood T cell repertoires in COVID-19. Germline CDR1 is LGHDT and CDR2 is YNNKEL (reference sequence). Trimming took off 5 bases at V and 5 bases at J, with 18 bases between the two ends. This CDR3 is 16 amino acids long. A Seattle source enrolled patients during active infection and followed them longitudinally. Some clones are missing from TCRdb's copy, which holds only in-frame ones; the method was immunoSEQ multiplex PCR. The sample has about 410,000 clones, 70% to 90% seen once. This TCR was recovered from a woman aged 40 to 50 with COVID-19, enrolled during active disease. The rearrangement joins TRBV3-1 (or the pseudogene TRBV3-2) to TRBJ1-4; no clear D. The source material was peripheral blood. The CDR3 bases are TGTGCCAGCAGCAGTCCAAACAGCGGAAGAAATGAAAAACTGTTTTTT. It yields the protein CASSSPNSGRNEKLFF.